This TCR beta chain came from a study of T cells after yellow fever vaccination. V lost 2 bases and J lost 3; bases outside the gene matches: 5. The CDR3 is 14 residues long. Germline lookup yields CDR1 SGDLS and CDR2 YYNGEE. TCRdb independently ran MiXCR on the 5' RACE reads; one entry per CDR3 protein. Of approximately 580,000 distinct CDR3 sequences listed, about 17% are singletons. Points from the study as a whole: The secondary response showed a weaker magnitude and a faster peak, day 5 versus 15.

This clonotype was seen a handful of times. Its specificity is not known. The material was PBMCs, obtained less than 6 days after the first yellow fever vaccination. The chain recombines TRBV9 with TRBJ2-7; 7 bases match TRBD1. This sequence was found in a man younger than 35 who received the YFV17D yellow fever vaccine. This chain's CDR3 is CASSVRAGGYEQYF. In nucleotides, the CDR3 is TGTGCCAGCAGCGTTCGGGCAGGGGGCTACGAGCAGTACTTC.